This T cell receptor (beta chain) was identified during a study of response to subunit inactivated influenza vaccine. This CDR3 is 16 amino acids long. In germline, CDR1 is LGHNA, CDR2 YNFKEQ. The ends were cut back, 4 bases at V and 2 bases at J, with 18 bases in the middle. TCRdb ran MiXCR on the RT-PCR reads and lists one entry per CDR3 protein. The top ten hold around 7.3% of the sample, which has roughly 700,000 distinct CDR3 sequences, approximately 13% seen once. The receptor was isolated from a man between 50 and 59 years old who received an inactivated influenza vaccine. This sequence joins TRBV4-2 and TRBJ2-7; D may be TRBD1 or TRBD2 (5 bases each). Here the sequenced sample was PBMCs from blood, taken less than 15 days before vaccination. As DNA, the CDR3 is TGTGCCAGCAGCCGATCTGTGGGGGACCCGGCCTACGAGCAGTACTTC. Translation: CASSRSVGDPAYEQYF.